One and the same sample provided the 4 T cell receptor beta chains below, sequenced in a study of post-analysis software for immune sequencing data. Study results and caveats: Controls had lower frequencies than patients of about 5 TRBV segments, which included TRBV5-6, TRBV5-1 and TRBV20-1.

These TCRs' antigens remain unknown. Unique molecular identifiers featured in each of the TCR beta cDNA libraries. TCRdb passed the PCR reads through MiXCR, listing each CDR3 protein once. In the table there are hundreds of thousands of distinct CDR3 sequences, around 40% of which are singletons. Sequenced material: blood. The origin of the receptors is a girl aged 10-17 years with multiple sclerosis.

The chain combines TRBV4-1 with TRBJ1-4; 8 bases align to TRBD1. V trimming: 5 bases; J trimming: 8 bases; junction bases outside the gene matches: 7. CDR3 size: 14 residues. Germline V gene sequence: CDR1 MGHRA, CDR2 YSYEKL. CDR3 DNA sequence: TGCGCCAGCAGCTCCCAGGGGGCGAGGGAAAAACTGTTTTTT. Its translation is CASSSQGAREKLFF.

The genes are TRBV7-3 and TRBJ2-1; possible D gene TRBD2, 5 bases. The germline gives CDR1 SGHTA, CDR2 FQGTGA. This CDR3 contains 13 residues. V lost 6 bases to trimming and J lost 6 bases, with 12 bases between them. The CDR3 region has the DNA TGTGCCAGCAGTCAAGACGGGATCAATGAGCAGTTCTTC. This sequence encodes CASSQDGINEQFF.

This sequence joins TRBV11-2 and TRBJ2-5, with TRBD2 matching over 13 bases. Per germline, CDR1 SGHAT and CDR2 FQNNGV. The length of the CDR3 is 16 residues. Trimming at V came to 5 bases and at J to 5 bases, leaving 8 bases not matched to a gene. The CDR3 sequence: CASSAGLAGAGETQYF. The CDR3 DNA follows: TGTGCCAGCAGCGCTGGACTAGCGGGAGCGGGGGAGACCCAGTACTTC.

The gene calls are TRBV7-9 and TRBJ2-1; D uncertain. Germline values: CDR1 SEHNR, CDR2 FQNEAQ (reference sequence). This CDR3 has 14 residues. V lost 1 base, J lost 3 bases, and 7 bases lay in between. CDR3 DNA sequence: TGTGCCAGCAGCTTAGAGGAAGTCTACAATGAGCAGTTCTTC. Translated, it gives CASSLEEVYNEQFF. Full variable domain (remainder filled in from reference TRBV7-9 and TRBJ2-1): DTGVSQNPRHKITKRGQNVTFRCDPISEHNRLYWYRQTLGQGPEFLTYFQNEAQLEKSRLLSDRFSAERPKGSFSTLEIQRTEQGDSAMYLCASSLEEVYNEQFFGPGTRLTVL.